This T cell receptor beta chain comes out of a study of shared clonotypes between healthy human individuals. Data came from immunoSEQ multiplex PCR; TCRdb stores just in-frame clones and leaves some out. The table lists 2 million to 2.5 million clones, approximately 94% of them singletons. The sequence was obtained from a man aged 18 to 29 in good health. Some clones in this sample may be carry-over from other donors' samples. Material for sequencing was naive CD4+ T cells from PBMCs. Specified subset: CD45RA+ positively selected.

CDR3 nucleotides: TGCACCAGCAGCCAACCTCCCAACGGGACGGTATACAATGAGCAGTTCTTC. Translation gives CTSSQPPNGTVYNEQFF. This chain connects TRBV1 to TRBJ2-1. TRBV1 is a pseudogene. The CDR3 is made up of 17 amino acids.